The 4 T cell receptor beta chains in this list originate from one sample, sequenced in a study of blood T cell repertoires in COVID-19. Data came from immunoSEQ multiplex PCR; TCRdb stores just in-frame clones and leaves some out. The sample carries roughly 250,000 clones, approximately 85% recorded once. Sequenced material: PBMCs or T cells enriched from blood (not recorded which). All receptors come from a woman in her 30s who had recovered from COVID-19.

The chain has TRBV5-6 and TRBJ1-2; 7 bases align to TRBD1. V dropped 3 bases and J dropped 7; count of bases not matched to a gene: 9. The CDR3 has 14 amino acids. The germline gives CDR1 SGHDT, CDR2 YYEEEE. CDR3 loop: CASSWRQGFFGYTF. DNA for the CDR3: TGTGCCAGCAGCTGGCGACAGGGTTTCTTTGGCTACACCTTC. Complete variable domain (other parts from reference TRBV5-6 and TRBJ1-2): DAGVTQSPTHLIKTRGQQVTLRCSPKSGHDTVSWYQQALGQGPQFIFQYYEEEERQRGNFPDRFSGHQFPNYSSELNVNALLLGDSALYLCASSWRQGFFGYTFGSGTRLTVV.

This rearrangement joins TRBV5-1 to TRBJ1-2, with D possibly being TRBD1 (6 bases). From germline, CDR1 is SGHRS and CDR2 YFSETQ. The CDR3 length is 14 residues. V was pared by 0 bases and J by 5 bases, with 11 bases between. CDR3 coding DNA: TGCGCCAGCAGCTTGGGGACAGCCCGTTATGGCTACACCTTC. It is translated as CASSLGTARYGYTF.

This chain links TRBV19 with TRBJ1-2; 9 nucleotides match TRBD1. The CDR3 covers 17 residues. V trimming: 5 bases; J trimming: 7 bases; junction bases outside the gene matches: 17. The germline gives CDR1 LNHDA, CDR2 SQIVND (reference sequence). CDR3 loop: CASSLPALTGGMFGYTF. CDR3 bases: TGTGCCAGTAGTCTACCCGCTCTAACAGGGGGCATGTTTGGCTACACCTTC.

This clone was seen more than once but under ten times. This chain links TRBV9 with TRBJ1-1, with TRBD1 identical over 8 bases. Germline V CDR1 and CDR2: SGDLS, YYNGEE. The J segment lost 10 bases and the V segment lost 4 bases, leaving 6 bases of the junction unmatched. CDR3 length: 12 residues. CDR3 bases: TGTGCCAGCAGCCCGACAGGGGAACGAGCTTTCTTT. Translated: CASSPTGERAFF.